Each of the 8 T cell receptor beta chains below was sequenced from the same sample in a study of shared clonotypes between healthy human individuals. The protocol was immunoSEQ multiplex PCR, while the TCRdb copy is restricted to in-frame clones and leaves out a portion. The sample includes about 1.4 million clones, roughly 96% of them seen just once. The sample taken for sequencing was naive CD4+ T cells sorted from blood. Indicated subset: CD45RA+ positively selected. All receptors come from a man aged 30 to 39 in good health.

The rearrangement links TRBV29-1 to TRBJ2-5; a weak D match, TRBD1 (6 bases). Germline values: CDR1 SQVTM, CDR2 ANQGSEA. The CDR3 consists of 10 residues. CDR3 nucleotide sequence: TGCAGTTCCAGGGGAGAGACCCAGTACTTC. Translated: CSSRGETQYF.

In its sample, this clone was seen once. The rearrangement uses TRBV7-8 and TRBJ2-7; 12 bases align to TRBD2. V shed 3 bases, J shed 6 bases, and the junction held 15 bases outside the gene matches. The CDR3 has 18 residues. Germline V gene sequence: CDR1 SGHVS, CDR2 FQNEAQ. The CDR3 here is CASSFGPGTSGFSGEQYF. The CDR3 nucleotides read TGTGCCAGCAGCTTCGGACCCGGGACTAGCGGGTTTTCGGGCGAGCAGTACTTC.

This clone is a singleton in its sample. The rearrangement uses TRBV25-1 and TRBJ2-7; D unresolved. V was cut by 0 bases and J by 5 bases, with 2 bases left in between. The CDR3 has 11 residues. The V gene's germline CDR1 is MGHDK and CDR2 SYGVNS. The CDR3 here is CASSEYNEQYF. CDR3 DNA sequence: TGTGCCAGCAGTGAATATAACGAGCAGTACTTC.

This clone was picked up one time. The CDR3 DNA reads as TGCGCCAGCAGTGATCGCCTAGCGGGGAGTACCGACAATGAGCAGTTCTTC. This codes for CASSDRLAGSTDNEQFF. The chain carries TRBV10-1 and TRBJ2-1, with 9 nucleotides matching TRBD2. Losses at the gene ends were 3 bases for V and 5 bases for J; bases not matched to a gene: 11. The CDR3 runs 17 residues. Germline CDR1 and CDR2: WNHNN and SYGVQD (reference sequence).

The chain uses TRBV29-1 and TRBJ1-1, with D tentatively TRBD1 (5 bases). This CDR3 spans 13 amino acids. V was cut by 6 bases and J by 5 bases, with 16 bases left in between. Germline V CDR1 and CDR2: SQVTM, ANQGSEA. The CDR3 bases are TGCAGCGTCTCATCAGGGTTGAGTACTGAAGCTTTCTTT. Amino acids: CSVSSGLSTEAFF.

The chain has TRBV18 and TRBJ2-7; TRBD2 matches at 7 bases. The J segment lost 3 bases and the V segment lost 6 bases, leaving 11 bases of the junction unmatched. The length of the CDR3 is 15 residues. The V gene's germline CDR1 is KGHSH and CDR2 LQKENI. The CDR3 reads CASSREAGLRYEQYF. CDR3 coding DNA: TGTGCCAGCTCCCGCGAAGCGGGACTACGCTACGAGCAGTACTTC.

This chain connects TRBV7-2 to TRBJ1-2; 7 nucleotides align to TRBD1. This CDR3 contains 14 residues. Germline CDR1 is SGHTA and CDR2 is FQGNSA. V shed 1 base and J 5 bases; nucleotides not matched to a gene: 4. Here the CDR3 reads CASSLEVQGYGYTF. DNA of the CDR3: TGTGCCAGCAGCTTAGAGGTACAGGGGTATGGCTACACCTTC.

The genes are TRBV7-3 and TRBJ1-3, with TRBD1 matching 7 bases. Trimming took 6 bases from V and 3 from J; bases not matched to a gene: 2. The CDR3 totals 13 residues. Per germline, CDR1 SGHTA and CDR2 FQGTGA. In nucleotides, the CDR3 is TGTGCCAGCAGTGGGACAGTTGGAAACACCATATATTTT. It is translated as CASSGTVGNTIYF.